This TCR beta chain was observed in a study of blood T cell repertoires in COVID-19. The V gene's germline CDR1 is SGHVS and CDR2 FQNEAQ. Trimming left V 0 bases short and J 5 bases short, with 22 bases between. The CDR3 consists of 18 residues. Here immunoSEQ multiplex PCR was the method, and the copy in TCRdb shows in-frame clones only, minus some. The table shows 350,000 to 450,000 clones, with around 87% occurring only once. This clonotype originated in a human donor in a cohort sampled during active COVID-19. The rearrangement uses TRBV7-8 and TRBJ2-5; tentatively, D is TRBD2 (6 bases). Material: peripheral blood. DNA for the CDR3: TGTGCCAGCAGCTTAGCGCCGTGGCAGGGAATCCGGGAGGAGACCCAGTACTTC. Its protein is CASSLAPWQGIREETQYF.